The 27 T cell receptor beta chains below were found in one sample sequenced in a study of early T cells in non-severe SARS-CoV-2 infection. TCRdb itself ran the 5' RACE reads through MiXCR, one entry per CDR3 protein. The repertoire holds 50,000 to 75,000 distinct CDR3 sequences, with around 6.5% as singletons. The input for sequencing was whole blood, taken at baseline. These receptors were collected from an adult who was a healthcare worker with PCR-confirmed SARS-CoV-2 infection or an uninfected control (not recorded which).

This clonotype was observed many times. The CDR3, as DNA: TGTGCCAGCAGCATGCGGACAGGGTTTTATAGCACTGAAGCTTTCTTT. As protein: CASSMRTGFYSTEAFF. V and J are TRBV3-1 and TRBJ1-1, with 8 bases identical to TRBD1. Per the germline V gene, CDR1 is LGHDT and CDR2 is YNNKEL (reference sequence). The V segment lost 5 bases and the J segment 4 bases; nucleotides outside the gene matches: 12. There are 16 residues in the CDR3.

This clonotype has more than one count but fewer than ten. The chain carries TRBV5-1 and TRBJ1-2, with TRBD1 matching over 8 bases. The germline V gene encodes CDR1 SGHRS and CDR2 YFSETQ. This CDR3 has 14 amino acids. J lost 3 bases, V lost 4 bases, and 5 bases had no gene match. The DNA for the CDR3 is TGCGCCAGCAGCCTGACAGGGGAGGACTATGGCTACACCTTC. Translation gives CASSLTGEDYGYTF. Variable domain in full (rest from reference TRBV5-1 and TRBJ1-2): KAGVTQTPRYLIKTRGQQVTLSCSPISGHRSVSWYQQTPGQGLQFLFEYFSETQRNKGNFPGRFSGRQFSNSRSEMNVSTLELGDSALYLCASSLTGEDYGYTFGSGTRLTVV.

This clonotype was counted many times. CDR3 residues: CSVDLAGIHEQYF. The CDR3 DNA reads TGCAGCGTTGACCTAGCGGGAATCCACGAGCAGTACTTC. This rearrangement joins TRBV29-1 to TRBJ2-7, with 9 bases lining up with TRBD2. V trimming: 3 bases; J trimming: 5 bases; junction bases outside the gene matches: 5. In germline, CDR1 is SQVTM, CDR2 ANQGSEA. The CDR3 has 13 residues.

The chain combines TRBV7-2 with TRBJ1-4; 9 bases fit TRBD1. There are 16 residues in the CDR3. The V gene end was trimmed by 5 bases and the J gene end by 7 bases; junction bases not matched to a gene: 11. Germline CDR1 SGHTA, CDR2 FQGNSA. The CDR3 sequence is CASSTDRGPQGEKLFF. The CDR3 DNA is TGTGCCAGCAGCACGGACAGGGGCCCTCAGGGTGAAAAACTGTTTTTT.

This clonotype occurred many times. The rearrangement uses TRBV3-1 and TRBJ1-2, with D uncertain. V lost 2 bases, J lost 8 bases, and 9 bases lay in between. This CDR3 is 12 amino acids long. CDR1 is LGHDT and CDR2 is YNNKEL in the germline V gene (reference sequence). The CDR3 sequence: CASSQPGKGYTF. In DNA, the CDR3 is TGTGCCAGCAGCCAACCGGGGAAGGGCTACACCTTC.

This clonotype showed up just a few times. The chain joins TRBV6-2 or TRBV6-3 to TRBJ2-7, with 8 bases fitting TRBD2. Germline V gene sequence: CDR1 MNHEY, CDR2 SVGEGT. The junction had 7 bases not matched to a gene; V was cut back by 2 bases and J by 1 base. CDR3 length: 16 residues. CDR3 loop: CASSYRLAGLSYEQYF. For the CDR3, the DNA is TGTGCCAGCAGTTACCGGCTAGCGGGCTTATCCTACGAGCAGTACTTC.

This clonotype was seen ten or more times. J is TRBJ1-1 and V is TRBV3-1; D is undetermined. Trimming left V 3 bases short and J 1 base short, with 9 bases between. The germline CDR1 and CDR2 sequences are LGHDT and YNNKEL (reference sequence). The CDR3 contains 14 residues. CDR3 in DNA: TGTGCCAGCAGCCAGACCCCACGGAACACTGAAGCTTTCTTT. Amino acids: CASSQTPRNTEAFF. The full variable domain, rest sourced from reference TRBV3-1 and TRBJ1-1, is DTAVSQTPKYLVTQMGNDKSIKCEQNLGHDTMYWYKQDSKKFLKIMFSYNNKELIINETVPNRFSPKSPDKAHLNLHINSLELGDSAVYFCASSQTPRNTEAFFGQGTRLTVV.

This clonotype was counted at least ten times. The V gene is TRBV7-8, the J gene TRBJ2-2; TRBD1 might be the D (5 bases). This CDR3 is 13 amino acids long. Germline V lookup: CDR1 SGHVS, CDR2 FQNEAQ. The germline V and J ends were trimmed by 2 bases and 7 bases, with 8 bases remaining between them. The CDR3 coding sequence is TGTGCCAGCAGCTTACAGGGTAGCGGGGAGCTGTTTTTT. The encoded protein is CASSLQGSGELFF.

This clonotype was seen ten or more times. The chain links TRBV29-1 to TRBJ1-5; unclear D gene. CDR1 and CDR2 (germline): SQVTM, ANQGSEA. The CDR3 loop spans 13 amino acids. V was trimmed by 4 bases and J by 2 bases, leaving 9 bases between them. CDR3 amino acids: CSVGTNRNQPQHF. In DNA, the CDR3 is TGCAGCGTTGGGACCAACCGCAATCAGCCCCAGCATTTT.

The chain links TRBV12-3 or TRBV12-4 to TRBJ1-5; the match to TRBD1 covers 7 bases. Trimming cost V 5 bases and J 4 bases; bases outside gene matches: 8. The CDR3 extends over 15 amino acids. The CDR3 coding sequence is TGTGCCAGCAGTCCTAGGGACAGCCTTAATCAGCCCCAGCATTTT. This translates into CASSPRDSLNQPQHF.

The V gene is TRBV27, the J gene TRBJ2-1; the D is unclear. The CDR3 has 16 amino acids. The V and J ends lost 4 bases and 5 bases respectively, with 18 bases between them. Germline lookup yields CDR1 MNHEY and CDR2 SMNVEV (reference sequence). CDR3 DNA: TGTGCCAGCAGTTATTTGCGCAAACCTTTGAACAATGAGCAGTTCTTC. The encoded protein is CASSYLRKPLNNEQFF.

This clonotype showed up many times. This chain links TRBV7-9 with TRBJ2-3; no firm D call. Per the germline V gene, CDR1 is SEHNR and CDR2 is FQNEAQ (reference sequence). The CDR3 is made up of 15 amino acids. The V and J ends lost 4 bases and 3 bases respectively, with 14 bases between them. The CDR3: CASSSPSLGTDTQYF. The CDR3, as DNA: TGTGCCAGCAGCTCCCCTAGTCTGGGAACAGATACGCAGTATTTT.

This clonotype was seen at least ten times. V and J are TRBV29-1 and TRBJ1-1; maybe TRBD1 (5 bases). The CDR3 has 13 amino acids. V lost 0 bases and J 3 bases, leaving 8 bases between the germline ends. Germline-derived CDR1 and CDR2 are SQVTM and ANQGSEA. CDR3 bases: TGCAGCGTTGAAGAGACAGCATACACTGAAGCTTTCTTT. As protein: CSVEETAYTEAFF.

DNA of the CDR3: TGCGCCAGCGGGGGAGATACGCAGTATTTT. Residues: CASGGDTQYF. This rearrangement joins TRBV10-1 to TRBJ2-3; D may be TRBD1 or TRBD2 (5 bases each). This CDR3 is built from 10 residues. CDR1 is WNHNN and CDR2 is SYGVQD in the germline V gene (reference sequence). The V end lost 8 bases, the J end lost 5 bases, and 5 bases lay between the germline ends.

There are many counts of this clonotype. The chain combines TRBV6-2 or TRBV6-3 with TRBJ2-1; 10 bases match TRBD2. V shed 2 bases and J 3 bases; nucleotides not matched to a gene: 1. The V gene's germline CDR1 is MNHEY and CDR2 SVGEGT. CDR3 length: 15 residues. The CDR3, as DNA: TGTGCCAGCAGTTACCCTAGCGGGAGCTACAATGAGCAGTTCTTC. Its protein product is CASSYPSGSYNEQFF.

The chain couples TRBV29-1 to TRBJ1-6; TRBD1 agrees at 8 bases. In germline, CDR1 is SQVTM, CDR2 ANQGSEA. V shed 4 bases and J 2 bases; nucleotides not matched to a gene: 10. The CDR3 runs to 17 residues. The CDR3 sequence: CSVVGQGPWPYNSPLHF. CDR3 DNA: TGCAGCGTTGTTGGACAGGGCCCATGGCCCTATAATTCACCCCTCCACTTT.

This clonotype was detected ten times or more. The V gene is TRBV18, the J gene TRBJ2-7, with 9 bases matching TRBD1. This CDR3 spans 14 amino acids. The V segment lost 3 bases and the J segment 7 bases; nucleotides outside the gene matches: 7. Germline loops: CDR1 KGHSH, CDR2 LQKENI. The CDR3: CASSPEGQGGEQYF. The CDR3, as DNA: TGTGCCAGCTCACCCGAGGGACAGGGAGGGGAGCAGTACTTC.

This clonotype was counted a few times. The chain links TRBV6-1 to TRBJ2-1; no definite D call. CDR1 and CDR2 from the germline V gene are MNHNS and SASEGT. This CDR3 contains 11 residues. V was pared by 10 bases and J by 8 bases, with 12 bases between. The CDR3 spells CATNRRDEQFF. For the CDR3, the DNA is TGTGCCACCAATAGAAGGGATGAGCAGTTCTTC.

This clonotype was found a few times. The CDR3 nucleotides read TGTGCCAGCAGCACGCGCCTGTCTGGGGCCAACGTCCTGACTTTC. Encoded protein: CASSTRLSGANVLTF. The chain employs TRBV7-8 and TRBJ2-6; no definite D call. The CDR3 consists of 15 residues. Germline V gene lookup returns CDR1 SGHVS and CDR2 FQNEAQ. V lost 5 bases and J lost 1, with 9 bases in between.

This clonotype has ten or more counts. The chain has TRBV2 and TRBJ2-3; D unresolved. The CDR3 spans 15 residues. In germline, CDR1 is SNHLY, CDR2 FYNNEI. Trimming stripped 8 bases from V and 1 base from J, with 16 bases between. This chain's CDR3 is CASVPTVLGTDTQYF. DNA for the CDR3: TGTGCCAGCGTTCCGACGGTCCTAGGCACAGATACGCAGTATTTT.

This clonotype was observed many times. The chain is built from TRBV7-2 and TRBJ2-5; the match to TRBD1 covers 8 bases. This CDR3 comprises 15 residues. Germline assignment: CDR1 SGHTA and CDR2 FQGNSA. V was clipped by 5 bases and J by 0 bases; unmatched bases: 5. The CDR3 nucleotides read TGTGCCAGCAGCCCCAGGGACAGGTACCAAGAGACCCAGTACTTC. Its protein product is CASSPRDRYQETQYF. Complete variable domain (other parts from reference TRBV7-2 and TRBJ2-5): GAGVSQSPSNKVTEKGKDVELRCDPISGHTALYWYRQSLGQGLEFLIYFQGNSAPDKSGLPSDRFSAERTGGSVSTLTIQRTQQEDSAVYLCASSPRDRYQETQYFGPGTRLLVL.

On this clonotype: Germline is not matched at one junction end, which may reflect a read error. The rearrangement uses TRBV3-1 and TRBJ1-2; the D gene is possibly TRBD1 (5 bases). CDR3 length: 16 amino acids. Per germline, CDR1 LGHDT and CDR2 YNNKEL (reference sequence). CDR3 loop: CASSQVRTGGNYGYTF. CDR3 coding DNA: TGTGCCAGCAGTCAAGTGAGAACGGGGGGAAACTATGGCTACACCTTC.

This clonotype came up many times. The CDR3 region is CSARDQKPGYTF. In DNA form, the CDR3 reads TGCAGTGCTAGAGATCAAAAGCCGGGCTACACCTTC. The chain couples TRBV20-1 to TRBJ1-2; no firm D call. Germline lookup yields CDR1 DFQATT and CDR2 SNEGSKA (reference sequence). The CDR3 totals 12 residues. V lost 0 bases, J lost 8 bases, and 10 bases lay in between.

This clonotype was observed many times. The chain has TRBV4-3 and TRBJ2-1; D may be TRBD2 (6 bases). Looked up from germline, CDR1 is LGHNA and CDR2 is YSLEER. The CDR3 runs 15 residues. The V end was cut by 6 bases, the J end by 4 bases, with 16 bases between. The CDR3 spells CASSRGGREYNEQFF. DNA for the CDR3: TGCGCCAGCAGTCGGGGCGGGCGGGAATACAATGAGCAGTTCTTC.

This clonotype has at least ten counts. The chain combines TRBV6-1 with TRBJ2-5; 7 nucleotides line up with TRBD1. Per germline, CDR1 MNHNS and CDR2 SASEGT. This CDR3 is 15 amino acids long. J was trimmed by 7 bases and V by 2 bases; bases with no gene match: 10. In DNA, the CDR3 is TGTGCCAGCAGTGAAAAGGGGGCCTATGTAGGGACCCAGTACTTC. This encodes CASSEKGAYVGTQYF.

This clonotype was counted many times. The CDR3 is CASARPGGNQPQHF. In DNA, the CDR3 is TGTGCCAGCGCGAGGCCTGGAGGCAATCAGCCCCAGCATTTT. This rearrangement joins TRBV28 to TRBJ1-5; D gene uncertain. In germline, CDR1 is MDHEN, CDR2 SYDVKM. CDR3 size: 14 residues. V dropped 8 bases and J dropped 2 bases, with 13 bases sitting between them.

This chain connects TRBV27 to TRBJ1-6; TRBD1 matches 8 bases. The germline gives CDR1 MNHEY, CDR2 SMNVEV (reference sequence). The V segment lost 2 bases and the J segment 7 bases; nucleotides outside the gene matches: 4. This CDR3 is 15 amino acids long. The CDR3 loop is CASSLNRGINSPLHF. The CDR3 DNA follows: TGTGCCAGCAGTTTAAACAGGGGGATAAATTCACCCCTCCACTTT.